Each of the 12 T cell receptor beta chains below was sequenced from the same sample in a study of shared clonotypes between healthy human individuals. TCRdb's table, derived via immunoSEQ multiplex PCR, lists solely in-frame clones and lacks some. The sample has 2 million to 2.5 million clones, approximately 94% seen once. Sequencing was performed on naive CD4+ T cells from PBMCs. Subset indicated: CD45RA+ positively selected. The source of these receptors is a man in his late teens or twenties in good health. Some clones in this sample may be carry-over from other donors' samples.

The chain uses TRBV5-1 and TRBJ1-1; possibly TRBD1 for D (6 bases). Trimming stripped 4 bases from V and 7 bases from J, with 17 bases between. The CDR3 covers 14 residues. The V gene's germline CDR1 is SGHRS and CDR2 YFSETQ. CDR3 loop: CASSRGSGALEAFF. In DNA, the CDR3 is TGCGCCAGCAGCCGCGGATCGGGGGCACTTGAAGCTTTCTTT.

V gene TRBV11-1 combines with J gene TRBJ2-1; D is ambiguous. V was shortened by 2 bases and J by 4 bases, with 12 bases between the two germline ends. The germline gives CDR1 SGHAT, CDR2 FQDESV (reference sequence). The CDR3 totals 15 residues. CDR3 region: CASSLIGHRYNEQFF. For the CDR3, the DNA is TGTGCCAGCAGCTTAATAGGGCACAGATACAATGAGCAGTTCTTC. Variable domain in full (rest from reference TRBV11-1 and TRBJ2-1): EAEVAQSPRYKITEKSQAVAFWCDPISGHATLYWYRQILGQGPELLVQFQDESVVDDSQLPKDRFSAERLKGVDSTLKIQPAELGDSAMYLCASSLIGHRYNEQFFGPGTRLTVL.

To note about this clone: This CDR3 is also generated by other DNA sequences in the sample. This sequence joins TRBV6-1 and TRBJ1-1; D ambiguous. There are 14 residues in the CDR3. In germline, CDR1 is MNHNS, CDR2 SASEGT. V was clipped by 2 bases and J by 0 bases, with 7 bases between them. The CDR3 here is CASSESGLNTEAFF. DNA for the CDR3: TGTGCCAGCAGTGAAAGCGGATTGAACACTGAAGCTTTCTTT.

The rearrangement uses TRBV5-1 and TRBJ2-5; the match to TRBD2 covers 7 bases. Per germline, CDR1 SGHRS and CDR2 YFSETQ. CDR3 size: 14 residues. The ends lost 4 bases at V and 1 base at J; junction bases unmatched: 4. The CDR3 DNA is TGCGCCAGCAGCAACCGACTAGCCCAAGAGACCCAGTACTTC. It yields the protein CASSNRLAQETQYF.

The chain is built from TRBV5-1 and TRBJ2-5, with D perhaps given as TRBD1 or TRBD2 (5 bases each). CDR1 and CDR2 (germline): SGHRS, YFSETQ. The CDR3 consists of 13 residues. The ends were cut back, 5 bases at V and 3 bases at J, with 11 bases in the middle. CDR3 amino acids: CASRRDQEETQYF. The CDR3 coding sequence is TGCGCCAGCAGGAGGGACCAGGAAGAGACCCAGTACTTC.

This chain connects TRBV9 to TRBJ2-2; 10 nucleotides line up with TRBD1. CDR1 is SGDLS and CDR2 is YYNGEE in the germline V gene. V shed 1 base and J 4 bases; nucleotides not matched to a gene: 19. The CDR3 sequence is 21 residues long. This CDR3 is CASSVRGQGLLGPRGTGELFF. The CDR3 nucleotides are TGTGCCAGCAGCGTAAGGGGACAGGGGCTTCTCGGCCCTCGGGGCACCGGGGAGCTGTTTTTT.

This clone was seen just once. The chain uses TRBV4-3 and TRBJ2-3; 10 positions match TRBD2. Trimming took 4 bases from V and 2 from J; bases not matched to a gene: 6. Germline V CDR1 and CDR2: LGHNA, YSLEER. The CDR3 runs to 16 residues. CDR3 in DNA: TGCGCCAGCAGCCGGCGGACTAGCGGTTACACAGATACGCAGTATTTT. Its translation: CASSRRTSGYTDTQYF.

V and J are TRBV7-9 and TRBJ2-5; no clear D gene. CDR1 is SEHNR and CDR2 is FQNEAQ in the germline V gene (reference sequence). The V end was cut by 0 bases, the J end by 5 bases, with 10 bases between. This CDR3 is built from 14 residues. The CDR3 DNA is TGTGCCAGCAGCTTAGCCCCCCAGCTGGAGACCCAGTACTTC. It yields the protein CASSLAPQLETQYF. Using reference TRBV7-9 and TRBJ2-5 for the parts outside the CDR3, the full variable domain is DTGVSQNPRHKITKRGQNVTFRCDPISEHNRLYWYRQTLGQGPEFLTYFQNEAQLEKSRLLSDRFSAERPKGSFSTLEIQRTEQGDSAMYLCASSLAPQLETQYFGPGTRLLVL.

This clone was found once. This sequence joins TRBV4-1 and TRBJ1-3; possibly TRBD1 for D (6 bases). The CDR3 sequence is 16 residues long. Trimming pared 4 bases from V and 2 bases from J, leaving 15 bases between. CDR1 MGHRA and CDR2 YSYEKL come from the germline V gene. The DNA for the CDR3 is TGCGCCAGCAGCCCCAGTCCACAGGGAACTGGAAACACCATATATTTT. Translating gives CASSPSPQGTGNTIYF.

In this sample, this clone turned up a few times. The CDR3 loop reads CATRANTEAFF. The CDR3 DNA sequence: TGTGCCACGAGGGCGAACACTGAAGCTTTCTTT. The chain is built from TRBV28 and TRBJ1-1; D gene uncertain. Germline V CDR1 and CDR2: MDHEN, SYDVKM. This CDR3 has 11 residues. The germline V and J ends were trimmed by 10 bases and 1 base, with 7 bases remaining between them.

The rearrangement joins TRBV15 to TRBJ2-5; 10 positions match TRBD1. The CDR3 is 17 residues long. Germline V gene data show CDR1 as LNHNV and CDR2 as YYDKDF (reference sequence). With V trimmed by 1 base and J by 3 bases, 8 bases remained unmatched. Here the CDR3 DNA reads TGTGCCACCAGCAGAGCCAGGCCCGGGACAGGGGAAGAGACCCAGTACTTC. Encoded protein: CATSRARPGTGEETQYF.

The gene calls are TRBV10-1 and TRBJ2-1; 9 nucleotides agree with TRBD2. Germline values: CDR1 WNHNN, CDR2 SYGVQD (reference sequence). This CDR3 is built from 15 residues. Trimming removed 4 bases from V and 4 bases from J; junction bases left unmatched: 5. CDR3 loop: CASSVAGVSYNEQFF. CDR3 nucleotides: TGCGCCAGCAGTGTAGCGGGAGTATCATACAATGAGCAGTTCTTC.